This T cell receptor (beta chain) is from a study of blood T cell repertoires in COVID-19 (dated by TCRdb to the early 2020s). Notes on the research overall: Collaborator samples came from the United States, Italy and Spain and covered acute and convalescent phases of COVID-19. The prospective study material was composed of cDNA or gDNA derived from T cells, B-cell-depleted T cells, or PBMCs. A freely available public database, intended as a resource for researchers studying the immune response to SARS-CoV-2, is where the repertoires were released. Samples came from the ongoing ImmuneRACE study (first 160 participants) plus 1,254 subjects from 6 global collaborators. HLA class I and class II types, where available, came from metadata supplied by the sample provider rather than from assay-based typing. Deeply sampled blood TCRbeta repertoires from subjects exposed to, actively infected with, or recovered from COVID-19 were included in the dataset. A de-identified subject ID, COVID-19 status, age in years and sex were almost always included in the sample metadata.

TCRbeta CDR3 regions were amplified from genomic DNA by means of the immunoSEQ Assay, a bias-controlled multiplex PCR. Regarding the original processing steps: Nucleated cell counts per sample were estimated from amplification of reference gene primers within the assay. To quantify the absolute abundance of each unique TCRbeta CDR3 rearrangement, sequence reads were collapsed and filtered. Productive Simpson clonality was computed per sample as the square root of Simpson's diversity index over productive rearrangements. The source is immuneACCESS, and TCRdb retained only in-frame sequences with V and J called. Part of the clones is not carried over; for the studies checked, unresolved V genes explain less than half of this, and the remainder is unexplained. V and J calls plus clone size are reproduced from that table; the DNA served to infer D and trimming. The sample table holds over 250,000 clones, of which 88% were seen once. The ten largest clones capture just under 1% of the sample.

In the case of this clone: Its cognate antigen has yet to be identified. The input lacks base qualities; no much larger clone sits a single base away.

A second Seattle source provided samples from volunteer blood donors who had recovered from COVID-19. Whole blood was collected in K2EDTA tubes by collaborating institutions according to the institutions' own protocols. For TCRbeta analysis, collaborators shipped samples as frozen whole blood, isolated PBMCs, or DNA extracted from either of those sample types. V is clipped by 8 bases and J by 6 bases, and the sequence between their germline boundaries is 7 bases long. Per the germline V gene, SGHVS is the CDR1 and FQNEAQ is the CDR2. There are 11 amino acids in the CDR3, from cysteine to phenylalanine inclusive. Only CDR3 DNA is held: 33 bases, read in frame from base 1. What the work shows at the level of the full study, not this receptor alone: How much clinical and demographic metadata was included differed by source and by participant, and the metadata was provided uncurated.

The TCR was taken from a woman aged 40 to 49 who had recovered from COVID-19. The sequencing sample was made of peripheral blood. The V and J segments used are TRBV7-8 and TRBJ2-2, with a tentative D gene TRBD1 over 5 matching bases. The DNA reads TGTGCCAGCGGGGCAGCCGGGGAGCTGTTTTTT. Its translation is CASGAAGELFF.